This TCR beta chain came from a study of human T cells and chemical hapten exposure. The time point: healthy volunteer bleed at 6 weeks. Sequencing started from total RNA isolated from unfractionated whole blood. Germline V gene data show CDR1 as MDHEN and CDR2 as SYDVKM. The CDR3 spans 14 residues. V lost 6 bases to trimming and J lost 7 bases; unmatched junction nucleotides: 4. TCRdb redid the calling of the RACE reads with MiXCR, one entry per CDR3 protein. The sample has roughly 43,000 distinct CDR3 sequences, about 3.7% seen once; the top ten hold 5.6%. The V and J genes are TRBV28 and TRBJ1-4; TRBD1 aligns across 11 bases. The receptor's source is a human donor in good health. Some clones in this sample may be carry-over from other donors' samples. The source material was whole blood. Here the CDR3 reads CASSYGTGGEKLFF. The CDR3, as DNA: TGTGCCAGCAGCTACGGGACAGGGGGTGAAAAACTGTTTTTT.